These 19 T cell receptor beta chains share one sample of origin, sequenced in a study of blood T cell repertoires in COVID-19. Assay: immunoSEQ multiplex PCR; the TCRdb copy retains only in-frame clones and omits some. Of 100,000 to 150,000 clones in the sample, roughly 80% were seen once. The sample consisted of PBMCs or T cells enriched from blood (not recorded which). The receptors were gathered from a man aged 35-49 years with acute COVID-19.

V and J are TRBV6-6 and TRBJ1-3; 8 bases are shared with TRBD1. CDR1 MNHNY and CDR2 SVGAGI come from the germline V gene (reference sequence). V shed 9 bases and J 8 bases; nucleotides not matched to a gene: 9. The CDR3 covers 13 residues. CDR3 sequence reads: CASGPGQVYTIYF. The CDR3 region has the DNA TGTGCCAGTGGACCGGGACAGGTCTACACCATATATTTT.

The chain couples TRBV30 to TRBJ1-2; 8 nucleotides agree with TRBD1. The CDR3 length is 12 residues. Germline V CDR1 and CDR2: GTSNPN, SVGIG (reference sequence). J lost 5 bases, V lost 7 bases, and 6 bases had no gene match. CDR3 amino acids: CALQGEGYGYTF. CDR3 sequence (DNA): TGTGCCTTACAGGGGGAGGGATATGGCTACACCTTC.

This chain joins TRBV5-8 and TRBJ2-7; 10 positions match TRBD2. V gave up 0 bases and J gave up 7 bases; unmatched junction bases: 7. The CDR3 length is 15 residues. Germline V CDR1 and CDR2: SGHTS, YDEGEE. CDR3 sequence (DNA): TGTGCCAGCAGCTTGGGGTCTAGCGGGGGCCTTGAGCAGTACTTC. Translation: CASSLGSSGGLEQYF. Filled out from reference TRBV5-8 and TRBJ2-7, the complete variable domain reads EAGVTQSPTHLIKTRGQQATLRCSPISGHTSVYWYQQALGLGLQFLLWYDEGEERNRGNFPPRFSGRQFPNYSSELNVNALELEDSALYLCASSLGSSGGLEQYFGPGTRLTVT.

The J gene is TRBJ1-2, the V gene TRBV5-4; D unresolved. Germline V gives CDR1 SGHNT, CDR2 YYREEE (reference sequence). V dropped 0 bases and J dropped 8 bases, with 17 bases sitting between them. The CDR3 is made up of 15 amino acids. CDR3 sequence (DNA): TGTGCCAGCAGCTTGGCCGGGATATTCCATAGCGGCTACACCTTC. Translated: CASSLAGIFHSGYTF.

This chain joins TRBV5-1 and TRBJ2-3, with TRBD1 matching 9 bases. Germline V gene lookup returns CDR1 SGHRS and CDR2 YFSETQ. V trimming: 4 bases; J trimming: 4 bases; junction bases outside the gene matches: 16. This CDR3 has 18 amino acids. CDR3: CASSLVGPTGGAADTQYF. The DNA for the CDR3 is TGCGCCAGCAGCCTGGTTGGTCCAACAGGGGGCGCAGCAGATACGCAGTATTTT.

This clone was seen a few times. V and J are TRBV24-1 and TRBJ1-2; 7 bases align to TRBD1. CDR3 size: 17 residues. The V gene end was trimmed by 2 bases and the J gene end by 6 bases; junction bases not matched to a gene: 14. Germline lookup yields CDR1 KGHDR and CDR2 SFDVKD. DNA for the CDR3: TGTGCCACCAGTGATTCGGGGTTGGGCAGGGGGAAGGATGGCTACACCTTC. It encodes CATSDSGLGRGKDGYTF.

CDR3 region: CAISGTDEKLFF. In nucleotides, the CDR3 is TGTGCCATCAGTGGGACAGATGAAAAACTGTTTTTT. This rearrangement joins TRBV10-3 to TRBJ1-4; perhaps TRBD1 as D (6 bases). V lost 4 bases and J lost 6, with 6 bases in between. CDR3 length: 12 residues. The germline V gene encodes CDR1 ENHRY and CDR2 SYGVKD.

The chain has TRBV9 and TRBJ1-2; 7 positions match TRBD1. Per germline, CDR1 SGDLS and CDR2 YYNGEE. The J segment lost 3 bases and the V segment lost 0 bases, leaving 5 bases of the junction unmatched. The CDR3 runs to 15 residues. CDR3 protein: CASSVAGQAYYGYTF. The CDR3 nucleotides are TGTGCCAGCAGCGTAGCTGGACAGGCTTACTATGGCTACACCTTC.

V is TRBV7-6 and J is TRBJ2-1, with 10 bases identical to TRBD2. This CDR3 has 16 residues. Trimming cost V 5 bases and J 7 bases; bases outside gene matches: 11. CDR1 and CDR2 (germline): SGHVS, FNYEAQ. CDR3 DNA sequence: TGTGCCAGCAGCCCCATTATGATAGCGGGGGGAAATGAGCAGTTCTTC. Protein: CASSPIMIAGGNEQFF. Filled out from reference TRBV7-6 and TRBJ2-1, the complete variable domain reads GAGVSQSPRYKVTKRGQDVALRCDPISGHVSLYWYRQALGQGPEFLTYFNYEAQQDKSGLPNDRFSAERPEGSISTLTIQRTEQRDSAMYRCASSPIMIAGGNEQFFGPGTRLTVL.

The chain employs TRBV12-5 and TRBJ2-4, with D tentatively TRBD2 (6 bases). The length of the CDR3 is 14 residues. V lost 3 bases to trimming and J lost 9 bases, with 15 bases between them. From germline, CDR1 is LGHNT and CDR2 FRNRAP. This CDR3 reads CASGFGGNRGIQYF. CDR3 nucleotide sequence: TGTGCTAGTGGTTTTGGAGGGAATCGTGGCATTCAGTACTTC.

A note on this clone: The sample holds other DNA sequences that translate to the same CDR3. The V gene is TRBV28, the J gene TRBJ2-1; no clear D. This CDR3 has 12 residues. The V gene's germline CDR1 is MDHEN and CDR2 SYDVKM. The ends were cut back, 7 bases at V and 1 base at J, with 5 bases in the middle. The CDR3 DNA reads as TGTGCCAGCACCGGTTCCTACAATGAGCAGTTCTTC. Its protein product is CASTGSYNEQFF.

The chain recombines TRBV20-1 with TRBJ1-2; no reliable D call. V dropped 3 bases and J dropped 4 bases, with 6 bases sitting between them. CDR1 is DFQATT, CDR2 SNEGSKA, per germline (reference sequence). There are 11 residues in the CDR3. CDR3: CSASNTYGYTF. The CDR3 coding sequence is TGCAGTGCTAGCAACACCTATGGCTACACCTTC.

The CDR3 reads CASSVAPGQGAGNTIYF. The CDR3 DNA reads as TGTGCCAGCAGCGTAGCTCCGGGACAGGGGGCTGGAAACACCATATATTTT. The rearrangement links TRBV9 to TRBJ1-3; 11 nucleotides match TRBD1. This CDR3 is 17 amino acids long. Germline V CDR1 and CDR2: SGDLS, YYNGEE. V shed 0 bases, J shed 2 bases, and the junction held 4 bases outside the gene matches.

The chain uses TRBV6-6 and TRBJ1-1; D is undetermined. The CDR3 loop spans 13 amino acids. Trimming stripped 3 bases from V and 6 bases from J, with 11 bases between. Germline values: CDR1 MNHNY, CDR2 SVGAGI (reference sequence). The DNA of the CDR3 is TGTGCCAGCAGTTATTCAGGTGTGGCTGAAGCTTTCTTT. Translating it yields CASSYSGVAEAFF.

This clone was found a few times. The chain uses TRBV19 and TRBJ2-5; D is perhaps TRBD2 (6 bases). Germline values: CDR1 LNHDA, CDR2 SQIVND (reference sequence). V was trimmed by 2 bases and J by 5 bases, leaving 12 bases between them. This CDR3 region has 14 residues. DNA for the CDR3: TGTGCCAGTAGTATAAGGAGGGGCGCTGAGACCCAGTACTTC. It codes for CASSIRRGAETQYF.

The V and J genes are TRBV9 and TRBJ1-4; 7 positions match TRBD1. The CDR3 has 14 amino acids. The germline gives CDR1 SGDLS, CDR2 YYNGEE. V shed 0 bases, J shed 4 bases, and the junction held 0 bases outside the gene matches. The CDR3 sequence is CASSVGDSNEKLFF. The DNA of the CDR3 is TGTGCCAGCAGCGTAGGGGACAGTAATGAAAAACTGTTTTTT. The entire variable domain, with the rest obtained from reference TRBV9 and TRBJ1-4, is as follows: DSGVTQTPKHLITATGQRVTLRCSPRSGDLSVYWYQQSLDQGLQFLIQYYNGEERAKGNILERFSAQQFPDLHSELNLSSLELGDSALYFCASSVGDSNEKLFFGSGTQLSVL.

Only one count was recorded for this clone. The CDR3 coding sequence is TGTGCCAGCAGCCCGGGACAGGGGGCCTACTCCTACGAGCAGTACTTC. Translation gives CASSPGQGAYSYEQYF. V and J are TRBV5-6 and TRBJ2-7, with 12 bases matching TRBD1. V was pared by 4 bases and J by 0 bases, with 5 bases of the junction left unmatched. This CDR3 has 16 amino acids. The germline V gene has CDR1 SGHDT and CDR2 YYEEEE.

The chain combines TRBV6-6 with TRBJ2-3, with 8 bases lining up with TRBD2. The ends lost 2 bases at V and 14 bases at J; junction bases unmatched: 6. The CDR3 loop spans 12 amino acids. From germline, CDR1 is MNHNY and CDR2 SVGAGI (reference sequence). CDR3 amino acids: CASSYGGTSVYF. In nucleotides, the CDR3 is TGTGCCAGCAGTTACGGAGGGACTAGTGTGTATTTT.

The chain links TRBV18 to TRBJ1-1; D might be TRBD1 (6 bases). Germline-derived CDR1 and CDR2 are KGHSH and LQKENI. The CDR3 contains 13 residues. The V and J ends lost 2 bases and 5 bases respectively, with 9 bases between them. This CDR3 reads CASSPGGTTEAFF. CDR3 coding DNA: TGTGCCAGCTCACCAGGGGGCACGACTGAAGCTTTCTTT.